Presented here are 23 T cell receptor beta chains from one specimen sequenced in a study of OX40 agonist ivuxolimab in advanced cancers. TCRdb's table, derived via immunoSEQ multiplex PCR, lists solely in-frame clones and lacks some. In the table there are fewer than 45,000 clones, around four fifths of which are singletons. This specimen was CD4+ or CD8+ T cells sorted from blood, taken in a trial of the OX40 agonist ivuxolimab. The receptor set was obtained from an adult with an advanced solid tumor such as melanoma, head and neck, liver or kidney cancer.

This chain joins TRBV11-2 and TRBJ2-7; 8 nucleotides line up with TRBD1. The CDR3 length is 14 residues. V was clipped by 4 bases and J by 0 bases; unmatched bases: 2. Per the germline V gene, CDR1 is SGHAT and CDR2 is FQNNGV. The CDR3 is CASSSGQASYEQYF. For the CDR3, the DNA is TGTGCCAGCAGCTCGGGACAGGCCTCCTACGAGCAGTACTTC.

The chain recombines TRBV27 with TRBJ2-5, with D uncertain. The V gene lost 6 bases and the J gene lost 5 bases, with 28 bases spanning the gap. Germline V lookup: CDR1 MNHEY, CDR2 SMNVEV (reference sequence). This CDR3 spans 18 amino acids. CDR3 loop: CASSIRFPPGNNGETQYF. DNA for the CDR3: TGTGCCAGCAGCATTCGCTTTCCCCCCGGCAATAACGGGGAGACCCAGTACTTC.

J is TRBJ2-5 and V is TRBV6-5; D remains unclear. Germline V gene sequence: CDR1 MNHEY, CDR2 SVGAGI. The V and J ends lost 5 bases and 5 bases respectively, with 6 bases between them. This CDR3 has 11 residues. The CDR3 loop is CASSTGETQYF. CDR3 sequence (DNA): TGTGCCAGCAGTACCGGGGAGACCCAGTACTTC.

The chain uses TRBV29-1 and TRBJ2-3, with 9 nucleotides matching TRBD2. V lost 4 bases, J lost 4 bases, and 0 bases stayed unmatched. This CDR3 is 12 amino acids long. From germline, CDR1 is SQVTM and CDR2 ANQGSEA. This CDR3 is CSVVAGADTQYF. The CDR3 DNA follows: TGCAGCGTTGTAGCGGGAGCAGATACGCAGTATTTT.

This clone was seen only a few times. The chain couples TRBV7-2 to TRBJ2-1, with D perhaps TRBD2 (5 bases). The CDR3 sequence is 11 residues long. Germline CDR1 is SGHTA and CDR2 is FQGNSA. Trimming left V 6 bases short and J 12 bases short, with 12 bases between. The CDR3 DNA reads TGTGCCAGCAGGCGCCTGGAGGTGCAGTTCTTC. This codes for CASRRLEVQFF.

The genes are TRBV21-1 and TRBJ2-7; TRBD2 is the table's D call, not checked against the DNA. TRBV21-1 is given as a pseudogene. The CDR3 length is 14 residues. CDR3 DNA sequence: TGTGCCAGCAGCGCCAGACTAGATTCCTACGAGCAGTACTTC. It specifies CASSARLDSYEQYF.

The chain is built from TRBV15 and TRBJ2-1; no clear D gene. The CDR3 spans 14 residues. The V and J ends lost 3 bases and 4 bases respectively, with 10 bases between them. The germline gives CDR1 LNHNV, CDR2 YYDKDF (reference sequence). The CDR3 DNA reads as TGTGCCACCAGCAGGGAACTCGGGTACAATGAGCAGTTCTTC. Its translation is CATSRELGYNEQFF.

This chain joins TRBV7-2 and TRBJ2-5, with 8 bases fitting TRBD1. The germline V gene encodes CDR1 SGHTA and CDR2 FQGNSA. Trimming removed 3 bases from V and 1 base from J; junction bases left unmatched: 1. The CDR3 is 14 amino acids. The CDR3 loop reads CASSFRGRQETQYF. The CDR3 coding sequence is TGTGCCAGCAGCTTCAGGGGGCGCCAAGAGACCCAGTACTTC.

The rearrangement links TRBV5-6 to TRBJ1-2, with D possibly matching TRBD1 (6 bases). Germline lookup yields CDR1 SGHDT and CDR2 YYEEEE. V lost 0 bases and J lost 6, with 24 bases in between. CDR3 length: 18 residues. As DNA, the CDR3 is TGTGCCAGCAGCTTGGCCTTGTCAGGGGTCTATAAGAAGGATGGCTACACCTTC. Amino acid sequence: CASSLALSGVYKKDGYTF.

V gene TRBV25-1 combines with J gene TRBJ1-6; D is undetermined. Looked up from germline, CDR1 is MGHDK and CDR2 is SYGVNS. Trimming cost V 1 base and J 7 bases, with 11 bases left between them. The CDR3 is 15 amino acids. The CDR3 DNA reads TGTGCCAGCAGTGAATCCCGGACGGTGAATTCACCCCTCCACTTT. Protein: CASSESRTVNSPLHF.

This clone was detected once. The chain combines TRBV5-1 with TRBJ2-7, with D tentatively TRBD1 (6 bases). There are 15 residues in the CDR3. Trimming removed 0 bases from V and 3 bases from J, with 13 bases in between. Per germline, CDR1 SGHRS and CDR2 YFSETQ. The CDR3 region is CASSLVQGEYYEQYF. CDR3 DNA: TGCGCCAGCAGCTTGGTACAGGGAGAGTACTACGAGCAGTACTTC.

The gene calls are TRBV4-1 and TRBJ1-1; D remains ambiguous. The CDR3 spans 14 residues. The V and J ends lost 4 bases and 3 bases respectively, with 12 bases between them. CDR1 is MGHRA, CDR2 YSYEKL, per germline. CDR3 sequence: CASSPLGRDTEAFF. As DNA, the CDR3 is TGCGCCAGCAGCCCCCTCGGGCGGGACACTGAAGCTTTCTTT.

The chain uses TRBV7-9 and TRBJ2-7, with 13 bases lining up with TRBD2. This CDR3 contains 15 residues. CDR1 is SEHNR, CDR2 FQNEAQ, per germline (reference sequence). The trim removed 5 bases at V and 7 bases at J, leaving 8 bases unmatched. The CDR3 region is CASSPRTSGSGEQYF. The CDR3 nucleotides are TGTGCCAGCAGCCCAAGGACTAGCGGGAGTGGAGAGCAGTACTTC.

The chain has TRBV29-1 and TRBJ1-4; D is possibly TRBD1 (6 bases). Looked up from germline, CDR1 is SQVTM and CDR2 is ANQGSEA. The V and J ends lost 6 bases and 8 bases respectively, with 13 bases between them. This CDR3 comprises 12 residues. The CDR3: CSVADSTEKLFF. CDR3 bases: TGCAGCGTGGCGGACAGTACAGAAAAACTGTTTTTT.

The genes are TRBV5-6 and TRBJ1-2; TRBD1 matches at 8 bases. V lost 3 bases to trimming and J lost 2 bases; unmatched junction nucleotides: 6. Germline CDR1 reads SGHDT; CDR2 reads YYEEEE. The CDR3 loop spans 15 amino acids. The CDR3: CASSSRTGLNYGYTF. CDR3 bases: TGTGCCAGCAGCTCCCGGACAGGGTTGAACTATGGCTACACCTTC.

The V call is TRBV4-1, the J call TRBJ1-5; 7 bases match TRBD1. The CDR3 is 16 residues long. Per the germline V gene, CDR1 is MGHRA and CDR2 is YSYEKL. With V trimmed by 1 base and J by 4 bases, 7 bases remained unmatched. CDR3 coding DNA: TGCGCCAGCAGCCAAGGTTTCGCAGGGGGGAATCAGCCCCAGCATTTT. Translated, it gives CASSQGFAGGNQPQHF.

This chain uses TRBV18 with TRBJ2-2, with D possibly being TRBD2 (5 bases). The V end was cut by 6 bases, the J end by 7 bases, with 21 bases between. Germline CDR1 KGHSH, CDR2 LQKENI. CDR3 length: 16 residues. The CDR3: CASSPLGGRDRGELFF. The CDR3 DNA reads as TGTGCCAGCTCGCCTTTGGGCGGCCGGGATCGCGGGGAGCTGTTTTTT.

The chain employs TRBV5-1 and TRBJ2-3, with unresolved D. Germline lookup yields CDR1 SGHRS and CDR2 YFSETQ. The CDR3 has 14 residues. V gave up 5 bases and J gave up 1 base, with 11 bases separating them. The CDR3 loop is CASSPDSGTDTQYF. In DNA, the CDR3 is TGCGCCAGCAGTCCCGACTCGGGCACAGATACGCAGTATTTT.

V usage is TRBV27 and J usage is TRBJ2-1; D may correspond to TRBD1 or TRBD2 (5 bases each). V was clipped by 7 bases and J by 2 bases, with 18 bases between them. The CDR3 is 16 residues long. Germline loops: CDR1 MNHEY, CDR2 SMNVEV (reference sequence). For the CDR3, the DNA is TGTGCCAGCACCCAAACCGGGACGGAGACCTACAATGAGCAGTTCTTC. It is translated as CASTQTGTETYNEQFF.

This clone has a single count. The chain is built from TRBV25-1 and TRBJ2-1, with D maybe TRBD1 (5 bases). V was cut by 2 bases and J by 1 base, with 18 bases left in between. CDR1 MGHDK and CDR2 SYGVNS come from the germline V gene. CDR3 length: 18 residues. The CDR3 sequence: CASSEGFKFAGSYNEQFF. The CDR3 DNA follows: TGTGCCAGCAGTGAAGGGTTTAAGTTCGCAGGGTCCTACAATGAGCAGTTCTTC. The full variable domain, its missing parts supplied by reference TRBV25-1 and TRBJ2-1, is EADIYQTPRYLVIGTGKKITLECSQTMGHDKMYWYQQDPGMELHLIHYSYGVNSTEKGDLSSESTVSRIRTEHFPLTLESARPSHTSQYLCASSEGFKFAGSYNEQFFGPGTRLTVL.

The DNA for the CDR3 is TGCGCCAGCAGCTTGGACAGGACCTATAATTCACCCCTCCACTTT. This gives the protein CASSLDRTYNSPLHF. The rearrangement links TRBV5-1 to TRBJ1-6; D possibly corresponds to TRBD1 (5 bases). There are 15 residues in the CDR3. Trimming removed 0 bases from V and 2 bases from J, with 6 bases in between. Germline V gene data show CDR1 as SGHRS and CDR2 as YFSETQ.

This rearrangement joins TRBV7-9 to TRBJ1-4; 8 positions match TRBD1. J was trimmed by 7 bases and V by 2 bases; bases with no gene match: 15. The length of the CDR3 is 18 residues. Germline CDR1 is SEHNR and CDR2 is FQNEAQ (reference sequence). CDR3 in amino acids: CASSLRKRQGPEPEKLFF. As DNA, the CDR3 is TGTGCCAGCAGCTTAAGGAAAAGACAGGGGCCAGAACCTGAAAAACTGTTTTTT.

The chain joins TRBV6-4 to TRBJ1-6; the match to TRBD1 covers 7 bases. Germline CDR1 is MRHNA and CDR2 is SNTAGT. Losses at the gene ends were 8 bases for V and 6 bases for J; bases not matched to a gene: 10. The CDR3 extends over 15 amino acids. CDR3 DNA sequence: TGTGCCAGCGGAATGACAGGGATAGGTAATTCACCCCTCCACTTT. The encoded protein is CASGMTGIGNSPLHF.